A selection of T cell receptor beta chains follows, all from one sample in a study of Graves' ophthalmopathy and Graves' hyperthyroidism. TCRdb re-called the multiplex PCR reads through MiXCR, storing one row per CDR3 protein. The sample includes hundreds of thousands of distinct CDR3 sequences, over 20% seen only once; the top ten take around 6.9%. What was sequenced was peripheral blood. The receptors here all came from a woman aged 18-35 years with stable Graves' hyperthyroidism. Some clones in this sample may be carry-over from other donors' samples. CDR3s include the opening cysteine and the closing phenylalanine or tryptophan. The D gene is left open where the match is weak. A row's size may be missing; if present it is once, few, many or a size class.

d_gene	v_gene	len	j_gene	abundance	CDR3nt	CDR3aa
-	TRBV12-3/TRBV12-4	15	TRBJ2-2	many	TGTGCCAGCAGTCTGAAGACAGGGAGGACCGGGGAGCTGTTTTTT	CASSLKTGRTGELFF
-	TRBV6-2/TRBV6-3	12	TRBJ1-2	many	TGTGCCAGCAGTTACGGATTCTATGGCTACACCTTC	CASSYGFYGYTF
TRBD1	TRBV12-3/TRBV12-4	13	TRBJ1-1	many	TGTGCCAGCGGACAGGGGAGATTCACTGAAGCTTTCTTT	CASGQGRFTEAFF
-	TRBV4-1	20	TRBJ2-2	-	TGCGCCAGCAGCGACCCAGCACCCAGAGAATCGACTTCGAACACCGGGGAGCTGTTTTTT	CASSDPAPRESTSNTGELFF
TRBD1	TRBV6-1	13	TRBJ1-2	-	TGTGCCAGCGGGGACAGGCCTTTTCATGGCTACACCTTC	CASGDRPFHGYTF
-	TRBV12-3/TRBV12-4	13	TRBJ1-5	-	TGTGCCAGCGGTCGGGGTATCCATCAGCCCCAGCATTTT	CASGRGIHQPQHF
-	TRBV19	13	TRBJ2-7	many	TGTGCCAGTAGCAAGGCCAGGGACTACGAGCAGTACTTC	CASSKARDYEQYF
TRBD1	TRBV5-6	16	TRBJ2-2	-	TGTGCCAGCAGAAGACAGGGGGCTTCCGACACCGGGGAGCTGTTTTTT	CASRRQGASDTGELFF
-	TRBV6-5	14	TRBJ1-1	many	TGTGCCAGCAGTTCAGAAGGGGGGGTCACTGAAGCTTTCTTT	CASSSEGGVTEAFF
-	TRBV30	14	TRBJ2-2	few	TGTGCCTGGAGAAGGACACCGAACACCGGGGAGCTGTTTTTT	CAWRRTPNTGELFF
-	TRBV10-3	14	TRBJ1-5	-	TGTGCCATCAGTGATGGGGGGCCGAATCAGCCCCAGCATTTT	CAISDGGPNQPQHF
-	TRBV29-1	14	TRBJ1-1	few	TGCAGCGTTGGTTTCGTCTTAGTGAACACTGAAGCTTTCTTT	CSVGFVLVNTEAFF
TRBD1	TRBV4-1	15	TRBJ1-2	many	TGCGCCAGCAGCCACTTGGGACAGGGAAAGAATGGCTACACCTTC	CASSHLGQGKNGYTF
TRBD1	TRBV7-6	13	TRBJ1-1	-	TGTGCCAGCAGCTTAAGGGCGGGACAGGAAGCTTTCTTT	CASSLRAGQEAFF
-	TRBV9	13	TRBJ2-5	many	TGTGCCAGCAGCGAAGGGGTTGTAGAGACCCAGTACTTC	CASSEGVVETQYF
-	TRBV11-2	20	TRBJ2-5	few	TGTGCCAGCAGCTCCAAATCCCTCTTTGGGCTAGCTGCCCAGGAAGAGACCCAGTACTTC	CASSSKSLFGLAAQEETQYF
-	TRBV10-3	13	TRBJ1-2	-	TGTGCCATCCTTGTGGAGAACCTCTATGGCTACACCTTC	CAILVENLYGYTF
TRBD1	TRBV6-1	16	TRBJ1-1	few	TGTGCCAGCAGTGAAGTTTGGGACAGGTGGGTCACTGAAGCTTTCTTT	CASSEVWDRWVTEAFF
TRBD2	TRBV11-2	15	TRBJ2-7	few	TGTGCCAGCAGCTTCGGGAGGTCAGATTTATACGAGCAGTACTTC	CASSFGRSDLYEQYF
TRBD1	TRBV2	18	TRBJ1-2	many	TGTGCCAGCAGTACACACCGGGACAGGGTTTCAGCTAACTATGGCTACACCTTC	CASSTHRDRVSANYGYTF
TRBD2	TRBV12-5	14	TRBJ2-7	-	TGTGCTAGTGGGGCCGGGACTAGCGGTTACGAGCAGTACTTC	CASGAGTSGYEQYF
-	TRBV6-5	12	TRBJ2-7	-	TGTGCCAGCAGTTACACACCCCACGAGCAGTACTTC	CASSYTPHEQYF
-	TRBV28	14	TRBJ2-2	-	TGTGCCAGCAGTTTATTCTTTAACACCGGGGAGCTGTTTTTT	CASSLFFNTGELFF
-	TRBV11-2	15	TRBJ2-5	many	TGTGCCAGCAGCTCCAGTTGGGGGGCCGGAGAGACCCAGTACTTC	CASSSSWGAGETQYF
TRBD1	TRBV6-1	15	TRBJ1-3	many	TGTGCCAGCAGTCGCCTGGGACAGGGGGGAAACACCATATATTTT	CASSRLGQGGNTIYF
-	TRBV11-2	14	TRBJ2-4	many	TGTGCCAGCAGCCCTCGTGTCGCCAAAAACATTCAGTACTTC	CASSPRVAKNIQYF
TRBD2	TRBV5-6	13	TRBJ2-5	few	TGTGCCAGCAGCGTACTAGCGGAAGAGACCCAGTACTTC	CASSVLAEETQYF
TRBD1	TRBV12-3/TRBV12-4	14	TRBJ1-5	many	TGTGCCAGCAGCCGGGGAGGGGGCGGGCAGCCCCAGCATTTT	CASSRGGGGQPQHF
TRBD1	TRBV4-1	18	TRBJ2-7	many	TGCGCCAGCAGCCAAGTCTGGGGACAGGGGGCAAGGTCCTACGAGCAGTACTTC	CASSQVWGQGARSYEQYF
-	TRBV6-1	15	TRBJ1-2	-	TGTGCCAGCAGTGACCGACAGAAGATTTTCGATGGCTACACCTTC	CASSDRQKIFDGYTF
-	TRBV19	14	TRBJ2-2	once	TGTGCCAGTAGTTCCACACAAGCCTCTGGGGAGCTGTTTTTT	CASSSTQASGELFF
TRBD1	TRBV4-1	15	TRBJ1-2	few	TGCGCCAGCAGCCAGGGGACAGAGCTTACTTATGGCTACACCTTC	CASSQGTELTYGYTF
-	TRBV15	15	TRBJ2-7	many	TGTGCCACCAGCAGAGTGGCTAGCGATACCTACGAGCAGTACTTC	CATSRVASDTYEQYF
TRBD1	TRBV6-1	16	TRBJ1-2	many	TGTGCCAGCAGTGAAAGGTCGGGGACAGGGGGTCTTGGCTACACCTTC	CASSERSGTGGLGYTF
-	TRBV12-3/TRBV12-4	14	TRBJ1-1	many	TGTGCCAGCAGTTTTCTGAGCCCCATCCCGGAGGCTTTCTTT	CASSFLSPIPEAFF
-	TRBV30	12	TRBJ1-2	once	TGTGCCTGGGTTTCGCGGCTTAGCGCGTACACCTTC	CAWVSRLSAYTF
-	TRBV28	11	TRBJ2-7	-	TGTGCCAGCAGCACATTGCACGAGCAGTACTTC	CASSTLHEQYF
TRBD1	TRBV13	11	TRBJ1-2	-	TGTGCCAGCAGCTTGGGACAGGGCGGAACCTTC	CASSLGQGGTF